The next 18 T cell receptor beta chains were all read from a single sample in a study of blood T cells in healthy people across ages. It was with a sample-barcoded 5' primer and a J-beta primer mix that a second PCR of about 6 to 12 cycles was run. MiXCR, run by TCRdb on the 5' RACE reads, gives a single entry per CDR3 protein. The table lists hundreds of thousands of distinct CDR3 sequences, around 48% of them singletons. Sequenced material: blood. The receptors were sampled from an elderly man in good health.

The V gene is TRBV12-3 or TRBV12-4, the J gene TRBJ1-2; TRBD1 matches at 10 bases. V gave up 7 bases and J gave up 2 bases; unmatched junction bases: 7. The CDR3 is 15 residues long. The CDR3 coding sequence is TGTGCCAGCACCCCGCTGACAGGGGGCAACTATGGCTACACCTTC. This sequence encodes CASTPLTGGNYGYTF.

The rearrangement joins TRBV6-5 to TRBJ2-2, with a weak D call TRBD2 (7 bases). The CDR3 consists of 17 residues. Trimming took off 0 bases at V and 4 bases at J, with 15 bases between the two ends. CDR1 is MNHEY and CDR2 is SVGAGI in the germline V gene. CDR3 nucleotides: TGTGCCAGCAGTTACTCGCGGGGGCGCAGAGGCACCGGGGAGCTGTTTTTT. Its translation is CASSYSRGRRGTGELFF.

CDR3: CSVEGRNTEAFF. The CDR3 DNA follows: TGCAGCGTTGAAGGTAGAAACACTGAAGCTTTCTTT. The chain combines TRBV29-1 with TRBJ1-1; the D is unclear. The CDR3 extends over 12 amino acids. Between the trimmed V and J ends, which lost 1 base and 2 bases, there was a span of 5 bases. Germline V gives CDR1 SQVTM, CDR2 ANQGSEA.

This clonotype was picked up a small number of times. The genes are TRBV9 and TRBJ2-1; 11 nucleotides match TRBD2. The CDR3 has 16 residues. CDR1 and CDR2 from the germline V gene are SGDLS and YYNGEE. The V and J ends lost 0 bases and 8 bases, in that order; junction bases with no gene match: 7. The CDR3 region has the DNA TGTGCCAGCAGCGTAGAGGTAGCGGGGGGGCCCTATGAGCAGTTCTTC. As protein: CASSVEVAGGPYEQFF.

The chain recombines TRBV29-1 with TRBJ2-5; TRBD2 matches 7 bases. The CDR3 contains 12 residues. V dropped 4 bases and J dropped 5; count of bases not matched to a gene: 4. Per germline, CDR1 SQVTM and CDR2 ANQGSEA. CDR3 bases: TGCAGCGTTGGCGGGAGACGCGAGACCCAGTACTTC. Translated: CSVGGRRETQYF.

Here the CDR3 DNA reads TGCGCCAGCAGCCAAGAGGCGGGCTATAGCTATGGCTACACCTTC. Residues: CASSQEAGYSYGYTF. This chain joins TRBV4-3 and TRBJ1-2, with no clear D. The germline gives CDR1 LGHNA, CDR2 YSLEER. This CDR3 is built from 15 residues. V lost 0 bases and J 4 bases, leaving 12 bases between the germline ends.

This clonotype occurred a few times. The genes are TRBV7-9 and TRBJ1-5; 7 positions match TRBD1. With 5 bases clipped from V and 5 bases from J, the junction kept 6 bases outside the gene matches. The CDR3 contains 14 residues. Germline V CDR1 and CDR2: SEHNR, FQNEAQ (reference sequence). CDR3 sequence reads: CASSAEGAHQPQHF. The CDR3 region has the DNA TGTGCCAGCAGCGCTGAGGGGGCCCATCAGCCCCAGCATTTT.

CDR3: CSVRGGGFNQPQHF. CDR3 sequence (DNA): TGCAGCGTTAGGGGAGGCGGTTTCAATCAGCCCCAGCATTTT. The V gene is TRBV29-1, the J gene TRBJ1-5; D might be TRBD1 (5 bases). This CDR3 is built from 14 residues. Germline CDR1 and CDR2: SQVTM and ANQGSEA. Trimming took 5 bases from V and 3 from J, leaving 14 bases between them.

The V call is TRBV4-3, the J call TRBJ2-7, with D perhaps given as TRBD1 or TRBD2 (5 bases each). CDR3 length: 15 residues. Germline V CDR1 and CDR2: LGHNA, YSLEER. V was trimmed by 0 bases and J by 0 bases, leaving 9 bases between them. The CDR3 bases are TGCGCCAGCAGCCAAGAACCCGGGGCCTCCTACGAGCAGTACTTC. Residues: CASSQEPGASYEQYF.

The chain employs TRBV7-2 and TRBJ2-3; D uncertain. The CDR3 sequence is 15 residues long. Germline CDR1 is SGHTA and CDR2 is FQGNSA. Trimming removed 5 bases from V and 5 bases from J, with 17 bases in between. The CDR3 sequence: CASSRPHPQIDTQYF. The CDR3 DNA reads TGTGCCAGCAGCCGACCTCACCCCCAGATAGATACGCAGTATTTT.

The chain links TRBV20-1 to TRBJ2-3, with 11 bases aligning to TRBD2. J was trimmed by 4 bases and V by 8 bases; bases with no gene match: 2. This CDR3 is built from 12 residues. The germline V gene encodes CDR1 DFQATT and CDR2 SNEGSKA (reference sequence). In nucleotides, the CDR3 is TGCAGTAAACTAGCGGGAGCAGATACGCAGTATTTT. This codes for CSKLAGADTQYF.

This clonotype occurred a few times. This sequence joins TRBV29-1 and TRBJ2-5; D may be TRBD1 (5 bases). The CDR3 spans 14 residues. The germline CDR1 and CDR2 sequences are SQVTM and ANQGSEA. The V and J ends lost 8 bases and 2 bases respectively, with 18 bases between them. The chain's CDR3 is CSSRATGIQETQYF. The CDR3 coding sequence is TGCAGCTCTCGGGCTACAGGTATACAAGAGACCCAGTACTTC.

The chain joins TRBV14 to TRBJ1-6; 9 nucleotides agree with TRBD1. CDR1 and CDR2 (germline): SGHDN, FVKESK. The V gene end was trimmed by 3 bases and the J gene end by 9 bases; junction bases not matched to a gene: 6. The CDR3 is 15 residues long. DNA for the CDR3: TGTGCCAGCAGCCAGCACAGGGGGCTGGGTTCACCCCTCCACTTT. Protein sequence: CASSQHRGLGSPLHF.

This sequence joins TRBV20-1 and TRBJ2-5, with a possible D match to TRBD1 (5 bases). The CDR3 is 14 residues long. Germline CDR1 is DFQATT and CDR2 is SNEGSKA (reference sequence). V lost 6 bases and J 2 bases, leaving 16 bases between the germline ends. CDR3 in amino acids: CSAGRVAGQETQYF. CDR3 DNA sequence: TGCAGTGCGGGCAGGGTGGCTGGACAAGAGACCCAGTACTTC.

The table lists this clonotype with many counts. The rearrangement links TRBV7-2 to TRBJ2-4; tentatively, D is TRBD2 (6 bases). V was pared by 8 bases and J by 7 bases, with 21 bases between. CDR3 length equals 15 residues. The germline V gene has CDR1 SGHTA and CDR2 FQGNSA. For the CDR3, the DNA is TGTGCCAGCTCAACCGGAGGGCAGGTGGCGAACATTCAGTACTTC. It yields the protein CASSTGGQVANIQYF.

The genes are TRBV7-9 and TRBJ2-1; D is unresolved. V shed 3 bases and J shed 12 bases, with 9 bases lying between them. The CDR3 loop spans 11 amino acids. Germline V gene data show CDR1 as SEHNR and CDR2 as FQNEAQ (reference sequence). The CDR3 loop is CASSFGVLQFF. For the CDR3, the DNA is TGTGCCAGCAGCTTCGGCGTACTGCAGTTCTTC.

This clonotype has only a few counts. The chain's CDR3 is CSARALMNTEAFF. CDR3 nucleotides: TGCAGTGCTAGGGCACTAATGAACACTGAAGCTTTCTTT. V gene TRBV20-1 combines with J gene TRBJ1-1; no clear D gene. Trimming pared 3 bases from V and 0 bases from J, leaving 8 bases between. The germline gives CDR1 DFQATT, CDR2 SNEGSKA (reference sequence). The CDR3 extends over 13 amino acids.

This chain joins TRBV15 and TRBJ2-7; D perhaps matches TRBD1 (6 bases). The ends were cut back, 3 bases at V and 7 bases at J, with 13 bases in the middle. Germline V lookup: CDR1 LNHNV, CDR2 YYDKDF (reference sequence). This CDR3 has 13 residues. CDR3 region: CATSRTGFVEQYF. The CDR3 nucleotides are TGTGCCACCAGCAGGACAGGATTCGTGGAGCAGTACTTC.